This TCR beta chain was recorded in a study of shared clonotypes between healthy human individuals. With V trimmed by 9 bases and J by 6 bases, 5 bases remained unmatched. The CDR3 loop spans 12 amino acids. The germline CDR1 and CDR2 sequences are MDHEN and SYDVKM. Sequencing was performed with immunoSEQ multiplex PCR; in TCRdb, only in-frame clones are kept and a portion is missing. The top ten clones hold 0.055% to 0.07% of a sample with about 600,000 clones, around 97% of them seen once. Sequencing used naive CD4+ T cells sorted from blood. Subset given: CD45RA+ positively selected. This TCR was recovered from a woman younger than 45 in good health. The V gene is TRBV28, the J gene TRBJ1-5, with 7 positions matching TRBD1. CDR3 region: CASRQGGQPQHF. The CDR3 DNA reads TGTGCCAGTAGACAGGGAGGTCAGCCCCAGCATTTT.